This entry lists 3 T cell receptor beta chains sequenced from one sample in a study of cytomegalovirus exposure and HLA in healthy donors. PCR primers comprised 60 Vbeta and 13 Jbeta primers. Sequenced by immunoSEQ multiplex PCR; TCRdb stores in-frame clones only, minus some. This sample has some 100,000 clones, with 84% found just once. Sequences were obtained from PBMCs. Source of these receptors: a young woman in good health and CMV-seronegative.

This chain uses TRBV11-1 with TRBJ2-1; 10 positions agree with TRBD2. Germline CDR1 SGHAT, CDR2 FQDESV (reference sequence). J gave up 8 bases and V 2 bases, and 12 bases lay outside the gene matches. The length of the CDR3 is 17 residues. The CDR3 sequence is CASSLMRSGRARDEQFF. CDR3 nucleotides: TGTGCCAGCAGCTTAATGAGGAGCGGGAGGGCCCGGGATGAGCAGTTCTTC.

J is TRBJ2-1 and V is TRBV11-2; 12 bases are shared with TRBD2. Germline trimming cut 1 base from V and 1 base from J; bases unmatched to any gene: 8. The CDR3 is 19 amino acids. Per germline, CDR1 SGHAT and CDR2 FQNNGV. The CDR3 sequence is CASSLVPSGRGWSYNEQFF. DNA for the CDR3: TGTGCCAGCAGCTTAGTACCTAGCGGGAGGGGGTGGTCCTACAATGAGCAGTTCTTC.

The rearrangement joins TRBV2 to TRBJ2-1; 9 positions agree with TRBD1. The junction had 6 bases not matched to a gene; V was cut back by 8 bases and J by 7 bases. Germline V gene lookup returns CDR1 SNHLY and CDR2 FYNNEI. CDR3 length: 13 amino acids. The DNA of the CDR3 is TGTGCCAGCGGGGGACAGGGTAAGAATGAGCAGTTCTTC. Encoded protein: CASGGQGKNEQFF.